The clone carrying this T cell receptor beta chain was found a few times. Its antigen is currently unknown. The sample is drawn from a study of shared clonotypes between healthy human individuals. General study points: The represented genetic and exposure-history diversity was limited by the small number of donors. Generation of non-shared clonotypes was less probable than generation of clonotypes shared by all four donors.

Repertoires were generated with immunoSEQ multiplex PCR, while TCRdb's copy carries only in-frame clones and drops some. This sample carries 2,500,000 or so clones, 90% to 95% of them seen once, and the ten largest clones take 0.36%. The CDR3 is 13 amino acids. Germline CDR1 reads SQVTM; CDR2 reads ANQGSEA. Trimming cost V 1 base and J 1 base, with 4 bases left between them. The J gene is TRBJ2-2, the V gene TRBV29-1, with unresolved D. This receptor was obtained from a young man in good health. Some clones in this sample may be carry-over from other donors' samples. What was sequenced was naive CD4+ T cells from PBMCs. The subset denotes: CD45RA+ positively selected. The CDR3 spells CSVEVMNTGELFF. Here the CDR3 DNA reads TGCAGCGTTGAAGTGATGAACACCGGGGAGCTGTTTTTT.